Below are 26 T cell receptor beta chains sequenced from a single sample in a study of blood T cells in healthy people across ages. It was with a sample-barcoded 5' primer and a J-beta primer mix that a second PCR of roughly 7 to 11 cycles was run. TCRdb called the 5' RACE reads again in MiXCR, with one record for every CDR3 protein. Among about 1,500,000 distinct CDR3 sequences listed, about 43% were seen once. Sequencing was done on a sample of blood. The receptors shown here come from a woman under 30 in good health.

This clonotype was seen many times. This chain joins TRBV9 and TRBJ1-6, with TRBD1 as a possible D gene (5 bases). The CDR3 is 14 residues long. Per the germline V gene, CDR1 is SGDLS and CDR2 is YYNGEE. Trimming removed 5 bases at V and 6 bases at J, with 12 bases between. CDR3 DNA: TGTGCCAGCAGTGCCGGGACCGTTAATTCACCCCTCCACTTT. This sequence encodes CASSAGTVNSPLHF.

The V call is TRBV6-5, the J call TRBJ1-6, with D unresolved. CDR3 length: 19 amino acids. The V and J ends lost 0 bases and 9 bases respectively, with 24 bases between them. Germline V gene data show CDR1 as MNHEY and CDR2 as SVGAGI. The DNA of the CDR3 is TGTGCCAGCAGTTACTCGACTTGGTCGGGCTCGATTGTTCGTTCACCCCTCCACTTT. It yields the protein CASSYSTWSGSIVRSPLHF.

The chain recombines TRBV9 with TRBJ2-1; no clear D. V lost 3 bases and J lost 12, with 13 bases in between. The CDR3 totals 12 residues. CDR1 SGDLS and CDR2 YYNGEE come from the germline V gene. The CDR3 nucleotides are TGTGCCAGCAGCGCAGACGTCCCCAGGCAGTTCTTC. It is translated as CASSADVPRQFF.

In the case of this clonotype: A read error may account for a junction end that differs from germline. J is TRBJ2-7 and V is TRBV7-2; tentatively, D is TRBD1 (5 bases). The length of the CDR3 is 12 residues. Germline-derived CDR1 and CDR2 are SGHTA and FQGNSA. The CDR3 DNA sequence: TGTGCCTGCAGCTTAGGGGTTGGCGAGCAGTACTTC. Residues: CACSLGVGEQYF.

In its sample, this clonotype was seen a few times. The chain employs TRBV5-1 and TRBJ1-2, with a tentative D call TRBD1 (5 bases). Looked up from germline, CDR1 is SGHRS and CDR2 is YFSETQ. The CDR3 is made up of 15 amino acids. Trimming removed 4 bases from V and 3 bases from J, with 16 bases in between. The CDR3 DNA is TGCGCCAGCAGCCCCAGTGATTCAGGGCACTATGGCTACACCTTC. The encoded protein is CASSPSDSGHYGYTF.

CDR3 sequence reads: CASSSRAYGNTIYF. Written as DNA, the CDR3 is TGTGCCAGCAGCTCGCGGGCGTACGGAAACACCATATATTTT. The J gene is TRBJ1-3, the V gene TRBV7-9, with D unresolved. V was clipped by 4 bases and J by 4 bases, with 11 bases between them. This CDR3 spans 14 amino acids. CDR1 and CDR2 (germline): SEHNR, FQNEAQ (reference sequence).

J is TRBJ2-3 and V is TRBV20-1; 9 nucleotides agree with TRBD2. The V segment lost 4 bases and the J segment 6 bases; nucleotides outside the gene matches: 8. The germline CDR1 and CDR2 sequences are DFQATT and SNEGSKA (reference sequence). CDR3 length equals 14 residues. This CDR3 is CSANWASGVDTQYF. The CDR3 bases are TGCAGTGCTAACTGGGCTAGCGGGGTTGATACGCAGTATTTT.

This chain links TRBV4-1 with TRBJ1-2; D unresolved. V lost 0 bases, J lost 7 bases, and 9 bases lay in between. This CDR3 has 13 amino acids. CDR1 MGHRA and CDR2 YSYEKL come from the germline V gene. Here the CDR3 DNA reads TGCGCCAGCAGCCAAGAGAACGGACGTGGCTACACCTTC. This encodes CASSQENGRGYTF.

The chain is built from TRBV7-9 and TRBJ2-3; 11 positions agree with TRBD2. Looked up from germline, CDR1 is SEHNR and CDR2 is FQNEAQ (reference sequence). V lost 5 bases to trimming and J lost 8 bases; unmatched junction nucleotides: 15. The CDR3 consists of 17 residues. The CDR3 sequence: CASSLPGPGLAVVTQYF. Written as DNA, the CDR3 is TGTGCCAGCAGCCTCCCTGGCCCGGGACTAGCGGTAGTTACGCAGTATTTT.

V usage is TRBV25-1 and J usage is TRBJ2-5, with TRBD1 as a possible D gene (6 bases). The DNA end lines up better with TRBJ2-4; the J call may be wrong. Germline V gene sequence: CDR1 MGHDK, CDR2 SYGVNS. The CDR3 is 14 residues long. DNA of the CDR3: TGTGCCAGCAGTGAAGGGGACACACGAAACATTCAGTACTTC. Translated: CASSEGDTRNIQYF.

The V and J genes are TRBV6-1 and TRBJ2-5, with TRBD2 matching 9 bases. J was trimmed by 2 bases and V by 8 bases; bases with no gene match: 6. CDR1 is MNHNS, CDR2 SASEGT, per germline. The CDR3 spans 14 residues. The CDR3: CASRLADLQETQYF. CDR3 coding DNA: TGTGCCAGCCGACTAGCGGATTTACAAGAGACCCAGTACTTC.

This chain joins TRBV7-2 and TRBJ2-5; TRBD2 matches at 9 bases. V lost 5 bases to trimming and J lost 5 bases; unmatched junction nucleotides: 12. CDR3 length: 16 residues. Germline V gene lookup returns CDR1 SGHTA and CDR2 FQGNSA. The CDR3 here is CASSTKSVAGVETQYF. Written as DNA, the CDR3 is TGTGCCAGCAGCACCAAGAGCGTAGCGGGAGTTGAGACCCAGTACTTC. The full variable domain, its missing parts supplied by reference TRBV7-2 and TRBJ2-5, is GAGVSQSPSNKVTEKGKDVELRCDPISGHTALYWYRQSLGQGLEFLIYFQGNSAPDKSGLPSDRFSAERTGGSVSTLTIQRTQQEDSAVYLCASSTKSVAGVETQYFGPGTRLLVL.

The CDR3 DNA follows: TGCGCCAGCAGCTCGCGTGCTAGCGGGGACGAGCAGTACTTC. Its translation: CASSSRASGDEQYF. V gene TRBV5-1 combines with J gene TRBJ2-7, with TRBD2 identical over 9 bases. The J segment lost 5 bases and the V segment lost 3 bases, leaving 6 bases of the junction unmatched. Germline values: CDR1 SGHRS, CDR2 YFSETQ. This CDR3 contains 14 residues.

Points on this clonotype: The junction and the germline gene differ at one end; a read error may be behind it. The chain employs TRBV7-2 and TRBJ2-1, with unresolved D. The length of the CDR3 is 14 residues. Germline loops: CDR1 SGHTA, CDR2 FQGNSA. The CDR3 bases are TGTGCCAACAGCGCAGCTCCTGACCACAATGAGCAGTTCTTC. It yields the protein CANSAAPDHNEQFF.

This clonotype was seen a handful of times. The chain is built from TRBV7-2 and TRBJ2-5, with 11 bases identical to TRBD2. This CDR3 has 16 amino acids. Germline CDR1 is SGHTA and CDR2 is FQGNSA. Trimming cost V 0 bases and J 5 bases; bases outside gene matches: 5. CDR3 region: CASSLASGGAMETQYF. The CDR3 DNA reads TGTGCCAGCAGCTTAGCTAGCGGGGGGGCGATGGAGACCCAGTACTTC.

The rearrangement links TRBV20-1 to TRBJ2-5; 7 bases map to TRBD1. Unmatched junction bases numbered 9, after V lost 3 bases and J lost 5 bases. This CDR3 comprises 14 residues. The germline gives CDR1 DFQATT, CDR2 SNEGSKA (reference sequence). The CDR3 sequence: CSARADRVYETQYF. The CDR3 DNA follows: TGCAGTGCTAGGGCCGACAGGGTATACGAGACCCAGTACTTC.

V gene TRBV6-4 combines with J gene TRBJ2-1; 7 bases map to TRBD2. Germline V gene data show CDR1 as MRHNA and CDR2 as SNTAGT. CDR3 size: 16 residues. V shed 5 bases and J 3 bases; nucleotides not matched to a gene: 10. The CDR3: CASSRASGLDYNEQFF. CDR3 in DNA: TGTGCCAGCAGTAGGGCTAGCGGATTAGACTACAATGAGCAGTTCTTC.

This chain joins TRBV3-1 and TRBJ2-7; D unresolved. The assigned J gene may be wrong: the sequence end matches TRBJ2-5 better. The CDR3 runs 14 residues. From germline, CDR1 is LGHDT and CDR2 YNNKEL (reference sequence). CDR3 sequence reads: CASSPEVGSSTQYF. CDR3 DNA: TGTGCCAGCAGCCCCGAGGTCGGGTCCTCGACCCAGTACTTC.

This clonotype was counted at least ten times. The rearrangement joins TRBV30 to TRBJ2-3; TRBD2 matches at 9 bases. This CDR3 is 16 amino acids long. CDR1 and CDR2 (germline): GTSNPN, SVGIG (reference sequence). The J segment lost 2 bases and the V segment lost 0 bases, leaving 6 bases of the junction unmatched. This chain's CDR3 is CAWSVGSGGLTDTQYF. CDR3 bases: TGTGCCTGGAGTGTGGGTAGCGGGGGACTCACAGATACGCAGTATTTT.

V is TRBV4-1 and J is TRBJ2-7; D gene unclear. Trimming took 0 bases from V and 4 from J, leaving 10 bases between them. CDR1 and CDR2 (germline): MGHRA, YSYEKL. CDR3 length: 14 residues. This CDR3 reads CASSQEGAGYEQYF. In DNA, the CDR3 is TGCGCCAGCAGCCAAGAAGGTGCTGGGTACGAGCAGTACTTC.

This clonotype has more than one count but fewer than ten. The chain uses TRBV20-1 and TRBJ2-7; D possibly corresponds to TRBD2 (6 bases). The CDR3 has 15 amino acids. Germline CDR1 reads DFQATT; CDR2 reads SNEGSKA (reference sequence). V was shortened by 4 bases and J by 1 base, with 17 bases between the two germline ends. CDR3 DNA: TGCAGTGCTATAATCCCAAGCGGGCCGTCCTACGAGCAGTACTTC. Translating it yields CSAIIPSGPSYEQYF.

The chain joins TRBV4-1 to TRBJ1-5, with D hard to call. This CDR3 contains 15 residues. CDR1 and CDR2 from the germline V gene are MGHRA and YSYEKL. V lost 0 bases to trimming and J lost 5 bases, with 11 bases between them. The CDR3 protein is CASSQEVVNHQPQHF. For the CDR3, the DNA is TGCGCCAGCAGCCAAGAAGTGGTGAACCATCAGCCCCAGCATTTT.

The chain combines TRBV4-1 with TRBJ2-3; tentatively, D is TRBD2 (5 bases). The V and J ends lost 0 bases and 0 bases respectively, with 13 bases between them. This CDR3 has 17 residues. Germline-derived CDR1 and CDR2 are MGHRA and YSYEKL. DNA of the CDR3: TGCGCCAGCAGCCAAGAAGCGAGAGGGCCTAGCACAGATACGCAGTATTTT. Translation gives CASSQEARGPSTDTQYF.

The chain joins TRBV20-1 to TRBJ2-3; perhaps TRBD2 as D (6 bases). Trimming left V 6 bases short and J 4 bases short, with 11 bases between. The CDR3 has 12 residues. Germline CDR1 DFQATT, CDR2 SNEGSKA (reference sequence). The CDR3 nucleotides are TGCAGTGCGCGGCCGGGGGCAGATACGCAGTATTTT. This translates into CSARPGADTQYF.

This chain connects TRBV6-5 to TRBJ2-4; 8 bases are shared with TRBD1. The last part of the DNA fits TRBJ2-7 better; the J call may be wrong. In germline, CDR1 is MNHEY, CDR2 SVGAGI. The CDR3 loop spans 13 amino acids. CDR3: CASSSSGTGEQYF. For the CDR3, the DNA is TGTGCCAGCAGTTCCTCCGGGACAGGCGAGCAGTACTTC.

This clonotype was seen a handful of times. This rearrangement joins TRBV20-1 to TRBJ2-7; 13 nucleotides match TRBD2. V lost 7 bases and J lost 2; bases outside the gene matches: 14. CDR1 DFQATT and CDR2 SNEGSKA come from the germline V gene (reference sequence). The CDR3 loop spans 17 amino acids. CDR3 in DNA: TGCAGTGTCCAGACCGGGACTAGCGGGGTTAATCCCTACGAGCAGTACTTC. It encodes CSVQTGTSGVNPYEQYF.